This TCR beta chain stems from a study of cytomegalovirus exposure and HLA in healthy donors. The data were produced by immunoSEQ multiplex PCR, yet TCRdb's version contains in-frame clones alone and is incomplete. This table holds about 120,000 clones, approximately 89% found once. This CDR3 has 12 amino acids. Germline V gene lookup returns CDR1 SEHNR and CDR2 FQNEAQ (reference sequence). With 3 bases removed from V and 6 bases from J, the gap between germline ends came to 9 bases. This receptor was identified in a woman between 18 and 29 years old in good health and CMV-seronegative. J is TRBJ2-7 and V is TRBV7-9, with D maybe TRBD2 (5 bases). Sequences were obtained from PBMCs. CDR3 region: CASSLDLGEQYF. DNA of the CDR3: TGTGCCAGCAGCTTGGACTTGGGCGAGCAGTACTTC. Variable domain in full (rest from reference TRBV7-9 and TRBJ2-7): DTGVSQNPRHKITKRGQNVTFRCDPISEHNRLYWYRQTLGQGPEFLTYFQNEAQLEKSRLLSDRFSAERPKGSFSTLEIQRTEQGDSAMYLCASSLDLGEQYFGPGTRLTVT.